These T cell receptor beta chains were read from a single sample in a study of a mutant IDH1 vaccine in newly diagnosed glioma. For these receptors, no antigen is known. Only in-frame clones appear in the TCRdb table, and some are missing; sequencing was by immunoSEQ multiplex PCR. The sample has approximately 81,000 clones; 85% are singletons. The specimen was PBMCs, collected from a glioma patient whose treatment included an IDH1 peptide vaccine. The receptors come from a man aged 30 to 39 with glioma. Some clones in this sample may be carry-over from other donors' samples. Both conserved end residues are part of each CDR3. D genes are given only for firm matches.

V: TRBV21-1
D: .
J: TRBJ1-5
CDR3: CASSNSDFRGERGNQPQHF

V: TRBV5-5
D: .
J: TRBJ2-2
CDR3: CASSPIVGDTGELFF

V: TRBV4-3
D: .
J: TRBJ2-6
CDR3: CASSQDPLSGANVLTF

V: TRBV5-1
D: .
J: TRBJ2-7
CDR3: CASSLRGAAREQYF

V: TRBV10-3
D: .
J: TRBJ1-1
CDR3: CAISRGGTEAFF

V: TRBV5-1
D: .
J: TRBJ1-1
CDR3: CASSLVREGNTEAFF

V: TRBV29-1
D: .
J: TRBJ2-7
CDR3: CSVVFQATLEQYF

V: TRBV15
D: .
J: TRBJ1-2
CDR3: CATSRQGADGYTF

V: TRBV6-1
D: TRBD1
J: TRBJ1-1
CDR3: CASSHRDRGTEAFF

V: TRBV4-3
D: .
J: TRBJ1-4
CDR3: CASSQSLTNEKLFF

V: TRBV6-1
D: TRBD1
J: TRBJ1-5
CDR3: CASSEGGQSGQPQHF

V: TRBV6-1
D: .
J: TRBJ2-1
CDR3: CASMKGTYNEQFF

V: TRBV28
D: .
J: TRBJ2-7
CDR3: CASRVGRVVHEQYF

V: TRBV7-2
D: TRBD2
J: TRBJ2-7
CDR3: CASSLRLAGSSYEQYF

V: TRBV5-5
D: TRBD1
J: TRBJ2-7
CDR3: CASSNRGGSYEQYF

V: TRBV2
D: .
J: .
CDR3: CASSEAPIYEQYF

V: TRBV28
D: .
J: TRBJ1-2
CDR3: CASSLSSSRYGYTF

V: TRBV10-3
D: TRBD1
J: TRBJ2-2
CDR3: CAISAGQGGTGELFF

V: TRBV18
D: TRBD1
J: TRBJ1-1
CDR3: CASSPRQGAGTEAFF

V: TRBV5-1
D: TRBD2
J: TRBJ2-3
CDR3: CASSKTSGGTTDTQYF

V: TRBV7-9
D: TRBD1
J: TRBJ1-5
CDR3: CASSSTGGHQPQHF

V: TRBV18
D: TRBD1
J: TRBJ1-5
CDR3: CASSATGQGNQPQHF

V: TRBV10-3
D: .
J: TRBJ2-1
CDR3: CAISPTLASAAYNEQFF

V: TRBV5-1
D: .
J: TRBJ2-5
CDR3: CASSPGVQETQYF

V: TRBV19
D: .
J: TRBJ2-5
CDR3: CASSALTGTLHGETQYF

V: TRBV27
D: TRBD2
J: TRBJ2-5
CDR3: CASSPLAGGETQYF

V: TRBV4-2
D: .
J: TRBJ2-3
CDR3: CASSQDRDSDTQYF

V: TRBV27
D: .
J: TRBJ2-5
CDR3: CASSSLGSLETQYF

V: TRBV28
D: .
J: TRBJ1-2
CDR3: CASSLQGGYTF

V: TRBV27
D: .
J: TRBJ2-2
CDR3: CASSPQTVANTGELFF

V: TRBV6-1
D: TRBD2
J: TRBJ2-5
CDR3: CASSSTGREKTQYF